Below, 7 T cell receptor beta chains from the same sample are listed, as sequenced in a study of metastatic and nonmetastatic thyroid tumors. Every patient underwent thyroid surgery untreated. TCRdb reanalyzed the PCR reads via MiXCR. The data show about 16,000 clones, about 35% seen once. Sequencing used tumor tissue. The origin of the receptors is a female donor with papillary thyroid cancer or a benign thyroid nodule (not recorded which). Some clones in this sample may be carry-over from other donors' samples.

By share, this clone ranks as medium-sized. The chain uses TRBV28 and TRBJ1-2; 8 positions agree with TRBD1. CDR3 length: 15 residues. J lost 1 base, V lost 2 bases, and 3 bases had no gene match. Germline loops: CDR1 MDHEN, CDR2 SYDVKM. The CDR3 sequence is CASSLLQGGNYGYTF. The CDR3 region has the DNA TGTGCCAGCAGTTTACTACAGGGGGGTAACTATGGCTACACCTTC.

This clone turned up a few times. The chain uses TRBV6-2 or TRBV6-3 and TRBJ2-7, with D possibly being TRBD2 (6 bases). The germline V gene has CDR1 MNHEY and CDR2 SVGEGT. The CDR3 length is 14 residues. Trimming cost V 2 bases and J 5 bases, with 13 bases left between them. CDR3 amino acids: CASSYDGGIHEQYF. Here the CDR3 DNA reads TGTGCCAGCAGTTACGACGGGGGAATCCACGAGCAGTACTTC.

The V call is TRBV6-2 or TRBV6-3, the J call TRBJ2-7; D unclear. CDR1 is MNHEY and CDR2 is SVGEGT in the germline V gene. The V gene lost 1 base and the J gene lost 0 bases, with 4 bases spanning the gap. CDR3 length: 13 residues. The CDR3 nucleotides read TGTGCCAGCAGTTACTACGGCTCCTACGAGCAGTACTTC. Protein sequence: CASSYYGSYEQYF.

This clone occurred once. An end of the junction does not agree with germline; a read error may underlie this. The gene calls are TRBV20-1 and TRBJ1-5; a weak D match, TRBD1 (5 bases). The germline CDR1 and CDR2 sequences are DFQATT and SNEGSKA (reference sequence). The CDR3 totals 16 residues. The CDR3 DNA is TGCAGGGCTAGCGTCCCAGGGATAATTAGCAATCAGCCCCAGCATTTT. Its protein product is CRASVPGIISNQPQHF.

This chain joins TRBV20-1 and TRBJ2-7; 8 positions match TRBD1. This CDR3 region has 15 residues. Germline CDR1 DFQATT, CDR2 SNEGSKA (reference sequence). V dropped 0 bases and J dropped 3; count of bases not matched to a gene: 7. The CDR3 DNA reads TGCAGTGCTAGAGATCTTGGCAGGGGGCTCTACGAGCAGTACTTC. Translated: CSARDLGRGLYEQYF.

This clone was detected once. The V call is TRBV19, the J call TRBJ2-1; 9 bases are shared with TRBD2. The CDR3 runs 16 residues. V was clipped by 5 bases and J by 4 bases; unmatched bases: 9. Germline V CDR1 and CDR2: LNHDA, SQIVND (reference sequence). CDR3 sequence: CASSDGTSRDYNEQFF. Here the CDR3 DNA reads TGTGCCAGTAGTGACGGGACTAGCCGCGATTACAATGAGCAGTTCTTC.

This clone was observed a handful of times. This chain links TRBV6-1 with TRBJ2-7, with D perhaps TRBD1 or TRBD2 (6 bases each). Trimming took off 4 bases at V and 5 bases at J, with 15 bases between the two ends. The CDR3 covers 14 residues. CDR1 and CDR2 from the germline V gene are MNHNS and SASEGT. The CDR3 protein is CASSVSRGLDEQYF. CDR3 in DNA: TGTGCCAGCAGTGTTTCCCGGGGGCTCGACGAGCAGTACTTC.